This T cell receptor (beta chain) was sequenced in a study of blood T cell repertoires in COVID-19. Study details: Samples taken during acute and convalescent COVID-19 were collected in the United States, Italy and Spain. PBMCs, B-cell-depleted T cells, or T cells provided the cDNA or gDNA that made up the material.

Original handling: Cell counts per sample came from amplifying reference gene primers. Sequencing was performed with immunoSEQ multiplex PCR; in TCRdb, only in-frame clones are kept and a portion is missing. The V and J calls and clone size come from that table; D and trimming were worked out from the DNA. The sample lists approximately 73,000 clones; more than 75% were seen once. V was trimmed by 5 bases and J by 4 bases, leaving 18 bases between them. Per germline, CDR1 SGHAT and CDR2 FQNNGV. This CDR3 is 16 amino acids long. The sequencing sample was made of peripheral blood. This clonotype originated in a woman in her 70s with acute or convalescent COVID-19. The chain uses TRBV11-2 and TRBJ2-1, with D possibly being TRBD1 (6 bases). DNA for the CDR3: TGTGCCAGCAGCCTCAACATAGGGGGTACGTACAATGAGCAGTTCTTC. Translated: CASSLNIGGTYNEQFF.